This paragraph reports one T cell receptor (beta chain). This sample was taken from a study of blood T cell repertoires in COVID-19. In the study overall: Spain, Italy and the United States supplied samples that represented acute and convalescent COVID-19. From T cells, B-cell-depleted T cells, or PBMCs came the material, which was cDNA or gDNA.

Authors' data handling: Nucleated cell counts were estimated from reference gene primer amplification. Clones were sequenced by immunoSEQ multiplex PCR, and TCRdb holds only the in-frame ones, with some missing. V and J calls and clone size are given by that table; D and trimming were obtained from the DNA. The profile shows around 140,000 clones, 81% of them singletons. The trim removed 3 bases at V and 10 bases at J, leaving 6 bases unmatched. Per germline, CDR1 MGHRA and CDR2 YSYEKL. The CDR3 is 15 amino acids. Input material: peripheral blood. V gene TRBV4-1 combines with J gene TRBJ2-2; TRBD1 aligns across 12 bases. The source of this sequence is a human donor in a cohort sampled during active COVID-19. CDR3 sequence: CASSQGQGASEELFF. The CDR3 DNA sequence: TGCGCCAGCAGCCAGGGACAGGGGGCGTCGGAGGAGCTGTTTTTT.